These T cell receptor beta chains were read from a single sample in a study of cytomegalovirus exposure and HLA in healthy donors. The repertoire was sequenced with immunoSEQ multiplex PCR; TCRdb's copy has only in-frame clones and lacks some. The sample includes 150,000 or so clones. The sample consisted of PBMCs. The receptors come from a woman aged 45-65 years in good health and CMV-seronegative. CDR3s include the opening cysteine and the closing phenylalanine or tryptophan. The D gene is left open where the match is weak.

d_call j_call v_call cdr3_nt cdr3_aa
NA TRBJ2-4 TRBV11-1 TGTGCCAGCCGGGACACCCTCTCCAAAAACATTCAGTACTTC CASRDTLSKNIQYF
TRBD2 TRBJ2-1 TRBV6-6 TGTGCCAGCAGTCCGGGACTAGCGGACCTGTACAATGAGCAGTTCTTC CASSPGLADLYNEQFF
NA TRBJ1-5 TRBV4-1 TGCGCCAGCAGGCGAGCAGGGACCTTGGAGGGGCCCCAGCATTTT CASRRAGTLEGPQHF
NA TRBJ2-3 TRBV6-6 TGTGCCAGCAGTTCCTGGGCGGGGCACAGGACAGATACGCAGTATTTT CASSSWAGHRTDTQYF
NA TRBJ1-1 TRBV28 TGTGCCAGCAGTTTATTACAGGGAGACACTGAAGCTTTCTTT CASSLLQGDTEAFF
TRBD1 TRBJ2-2 TRBV27 TGTGCCAGCCCGCCGACGTCCCACGGAGTAACAGTAGGACAGGGGGCATCCGGGGAGCTGTTTTTT CASPPTSHGVTVGQGASGELFF
NA TRBJ1-1 TRBV4-1 TGCGCCAGCAGCCCCGCCGGGTTTTTGGACACTGAAGCTTTCTTT CASSPAGFLDTEAFF
NA TRBJ2-3 TRBV25-1 TGTGCCAGCACCCCGCTAGGGGATAAGCAGTATTTT CASTPLGDKQYF
NA TRBJ1-2 TRBV28 TGTGCCAGCAGTTCGGGGGGAAGGGGTGGCTACACCTTC CASSSGGRGGYTF
TRBD1 TRBJ2-7 TRBV10-3 TGTGCCATCAGTGAGACAGGGGTCCACGAGCAGTACTTC CAISETGVHEQYF
NA TRBJ2-7 TRBV5-1 TGCGCCAGCAGCTTGACAGGGCCCCTCTACGAGCAGTACTTC CASSLTGPLYEQYF
TRBD1 TRBJ2-1 TRBV5-1 TGCGCCAGCAGCTTGGACGGACAGGGGGCGGGAAATGAGCAGTTCTTC CASSLDGQGAGNEQFF
TRBD2 TRBJ2-5 TRBV9 TGTGCCAGCAGCGTAGTCTCAGCGGGAGGAGAGACCCAGTACTTC CASSVVSAGGETQYF
NA TRBJ2-5 TRBV18 TGTGCCAGCTCACCACCCGAGGCTACGGGACTCCCAAAGACCCAGTACTTC CASSPPEATGLPKTQYF
NA TRBJ1-1 TRBV5-6 TGTGCCAGCAGCTACAGGGTGGGGACTGAAGCTTTCTTT CASSYRVGTEAFF
NA TRBJ1-3 TRBV15 TGTGCCACCAGCAGAGAGATGGGGAGGGGAAACACCATATATTTT CATSREMGRGNTIYF
TRBD2 TRBJ2-5 TRBV4-2 TGTGCCAGCAGCCAAGTAATAGCGGGGGGCCTAGAGACCCAGTACTTC CASSQVIAGGLETQYF
TRBD2 TRBJ2-5 TRBV4-2 TGTGCCAGCAGCCAAGACAAGCGGGGGGGTGGGGAGACCCAGTACTTC CASSQDKRGGGETQYF
NA TRBJ1-5 TRBV7-2 TGTGCCAGCAGCTTAGTCTTAGTCGGTGGTAATCAGCCCCAGCATTTT CASSLVLVGGNQPQHF
TRBD2 TRBJ2-1 TRBV6-6 TGTGCCAGCAGTCCAGCGGGAGGCTCCTACAATGAGCAGTTCTTC CASSPAGGSYNEQFF
TRBD2 TRBJ2-7 TRBV6-1 TGTGCCAGCAGGGGGGGGGTTCCCGGGTACGAGCAGTACTTC CASRGGVPGYEQYF
NA TRBJ2-1 TRBV20-1 TGCAGTGCTAGGCTGCAGGGAAAGCAGTTCTTC CSARLQGKQFF
NA TRBJ2-7 TRBV9 TGTGCCAGCAGCGTGGGTAGCGACACCTACGAGCAGTACTTC CASSVGSDTYEQYF
NA TRBJ1-3 TRBV6-5 TGTGCCAGCCAGAGGGAGGACTCTGGAAACACCATATATTTT CASQREDSGNTIYF
TRBD2 TRBJ2-7 TRBV7-2 TGTGCCAGCCTCACTAGCGGGGGGGCAATAGCCTACGAGCAGTACTTC CASLTSGGAIAYEQYF
TRBD1 TRBJ1-1 TRBV6-1 TGTGCCAGCAGTGAAGATTACAGGGGCTTTAACACTGAAGCTTTCTTT CASSEDYRGFNTEAFF
TRBD1 TRBJ1-2 TRBV9 TGTGCCAGCAGCATGGACAGGGGGCGATTCCATGGCTACACCTTC CASSMDRGRFHGYTF
NA TRBJ2-2 TRBV15 TGTGCCACCAGCAACGGAGGGAACGGCGGGGAGCTGTTTTTT CATSNGGNGGELFF
NA TRBJ1-3 TRBV19 TGTGCCAGTAGTCCCCAGCGAACTGGAAACACCATATATTTT CASSPQRTGNTIYF
NA TRBJ2-7 TRBV7-2 TGTGCCAGCAGCTCCCCCAGGAACGAGCAGTACTTC CASSSPRNEQYF
NA TRBJ2-5 TRBV5-1 TGCGCCAGCAGCTGGGGGCCTGAAGAGACCCAGTACTTC CASSWGPEETQYF
TRBD2 TRBJ2-4 TRBV18 TGTGCCAGCTCACCACCGCTGGGCGGGGGGGCCTGGGGCAAGGCAAACATTCAGTACTTC CASSPPLGGGAWGKANIQYF
NA TRBJ1-6 TRBV6-6 TGTGCCAGCAGTCCCCTCCGTGGGGGCGCGAGATCACCCCTCCACTTT CASSPLRGGARSPLHF
NA TRBJ2-7 TRBV7-9 TGTGCCAGCAGCTTGGGGCGGGGGCGCCTTTACGAGCAGTACTTC CASSLGRGRLYEQYF
NA TRBJ2-1 TRBV6-5 TGTGCCAGCAGTTACGTTCTAGACAATGAGCAGTTCTTC CASSYVLDNEQFF
TRBD1 TRBJ2-7 TRBV20-1 TGCAGTGCTCCGACAGGGGCCGAGCAGTACTTC CSAPTGAEQYF
NA TRBJ1-2 TRBV5-6 TGTGCCAGCAGTCCTCTATCTAACTATGGCTACACCTTC CASSPLSNYGYTF
TRBD1 TRBJ1-1 TRBV4-1 TGCGCCAGCAGCCCTCAAACGACAGGGGTGAACACTGAAGCTTTCTTT CASSPQTTGVNTEAFF
TRBD1 TRBJ1-4 TRBV28 TGTGCCAGCAGTTCGACAGGGTCGGATGAAAAACTGTTTTTT CASSSTGSDEKLFF
NA TRBJ1-5 TRBV30 TGTGCCTGGAGTCTTGGGGCCAGCAATCAGCCCCAGCATTTT CAWSLGASNQPQHF
TRBD1 TRBJ2-3 TRBV29-1 TGCAGCGGGGGACAGGGTTCCCTCCATCTGGTCACAGATACGCAGTATTTT CSGGQGSLHLVTDTQYF
NA TRBJ1-1 TRBV6-5 TGTGCCAGCAGTTACGTGACAGGGAACACTGAAGCTTTCTTT CASSYVTGNTEAFF
TRBD2 TRBJ2-5 TRBV6-5 TGTGCCAGCAGTTACTCGGCGGGGGAGCAAGAGACCCAGTACTTC CASSYSAGEQETQYF
NA TRBJ1-1 TRBV11-2 TGTGCCAGCAGCTTAGGACCAGGCCCTTTCTTT CASSLGPGPFF
NA TRBJ1-1 TRBV9 TGTGCCAGCAGCGTAGGGGCGAGCACTGAAGCTTTCTTT CASSVGASTEAFF
TRBD1 TRBJ2-1 TRBV5-4 TGTGCCAGCAGAAAGGAGGACAGGGGGCTAAACAATGAGCAGTTCTTC CASRKEDRGLNNEQFF
TRBD1 TRBJ1-2 TRBV9 TGTGCCAGCAGCGGGCCGGGACAGGGGCACTCTGGCTACACCTTC CASSGPGQGHSGYTF
TRBD1 TRBJ2-7 TRBV5-1 TGCGCCAGCAGCCCACGGGACAGGGATTTCGGCGAGCAGTACTTC CASSPRDRDFGEQYF
TRBD2 TRBJ2-3 TRBV27 TGTGCCAGCAGTTCCCCGACCGGACTAGCGGGTGGCACAGATACGCAGTATTTT CASSSPTGLAGGTDTQYF
TRBD2 TRBJ2-1 TRBV4-1 TGCGCCAGCAGCCAATCCGGGACTAGCGGGGGGGCAAGGTCCTACAATGAGCAGTTCTTC CASSQSGTSGGARSYNEQFF
NA TRBJ1-3 TRBV19 TGTGCCAGTACCCAGGGAGGGAAAAGAGACACCATATATTTT CASTQGGKRDTIYF
NA TRBJ1-6 TRBV4-1 TGCGCCAGCAGCCAAGACAGGAACAGGAATAATTCACCCCTCCACTTT CASSQDRNRNNSPLHF
NA TRBJ2-3 TRBV9 TGTGCCAGCAGCGTAGGTGGGGGGGATACGCAGTATTTT CASSVGGGDTQYF
NA TRBJ2-7 TRBV5-6 TGTGCCAGCAGCTTGGCCGGCGGCCCAACAACCTACGAGCAGTACTTC CASSLAGGPTTYEQYF